The rows below give T cell receptor beta chains drawn from one sample of a study of post-analysis software for immune sequencing data. Each CDR3 protein gets one entry after TCRdb re-called the PCR reads with MiXCR. The table lists roughly 150,000 distinct CDR3 sequences, roughly 35% of them singletons. Sequencing used blood, obtained after autologous hematopoietic stem cell transplantation. These TCRs come from a girl aged 10 to 17 with multiple sclerosis. Each CDR3 is given with its conserved first and last residue. A D gene is named only where the DNA matches it firmly. A clone size is listed for some rows: how often the clone was seen (once, few, many), or a class if it is expanded.

abundance,len,d_gene,j_gene,v_gene,CDR3nt,CDR3aa
few,15,TRBD2,TRBJ2-1,TRBV12-3/TRBV12-4,TGTGCCAGCAGTTTAGAAGCGGGAGTCTCCAATGAGCAGTTCTTC,CASSLEAGVSNEQFF
-,13,-,TRBJ2-2,TRBV28,TGTGCCAGCAGTTTGGATACAAGCGGGGAGCTGTTTTTT,CASSLDTSGELFF
many,16,TRBD2,TRBJ2-7,TRBV3-1,TGTGCCAGCAGCCAAGCGATCATGGCGGGAGTCTACGAGCAGTACTTC,CASSQAIMAGVYEQYF
many,16,-,TRBJ2-1,TRBV4-1,TGCGCCAGCAGCCAGATAGACATCATCTCCTACAATGAGCAGTTCTTC,CASSQIDIISYNEQFF
-,13,-,TRBJ2-7,TRBV7-6,TGTGCCAGCGGGGGACATTCAGACCTCGAGCAGTACTTC,CASGGHSDLEQYF
-,15,-,TRBJ2-7,TRBV20-1,TGCAGTGGCATTCGGCGACTCGGACGACGGGGCGAGCAGTACTTC,CSGIRRLGRRGEQYF
-,18,TRBD1,TRBJ2-1,TRBV18,TGTGCCAGCTCACCACGCAACTCTGGACAGGGTTCATACAATGAGCAGTTCTTC,CASSPRNSGQGSYNEQFF
few,14,TRBD2,TRBJ2-7,TRBV2,TGTGCCAGCAGTGAAACGGGACTAGGAGACGAGCAGTACTTC,CASSETGLGDEQYF
few,15,TRBD2,TRBJ2-1,TRBV12-3/TRBV12-4,TGTGCCAGCAGTTTCCTAGCGGGGATCTACAATGAGCAGTTCTTC,CASSFLAGIYNEQFF
-,14,TRBD2,TRBJ2-7,TRBV9,TGTGCCAGCAGCGTGGCGGGAGGTCCCTACGAGCAGTACTTC,CASSVAGGPYEQYF
-,16,TRBD2,TRBJ2-3,TRBV7-2,TGTGCCAGCAGTCCCGGACTAGCGGGAAGTGCAGATACGCAGTATTTT,CASSPGLAGSADTQYF
few,12,-,TRBJ1-5,TRBV24-1,TGTGCCACATCACAGAGCAATCAGCCCCAGCATTTT,CATSQSNQPQHF
-,13,-,TRBJ1-1,TRBV6-2/TRBV6-3,TGTGCCAGCAGGGAATATATGAACACTGAAGCTTTCTTT,CASREYMNTEAFF
-,18,-,TRBJ2-5,TRBV5-1,TGCGCCAGCAGCTTGGTCCCATGGATACCAGGGGTAGGAGAGACCCAGTACTTC,CASSLVPWIPGVGETQYF
-,15,-,TRBJ1-5,TRBV5-1,TGCGCCAGCAGCTTGGCCGGGATGAACAATCAGCCCCAGCATTTT,CASSLAGMNNQPQHF
-,16,TRBD2,TRBJ2-1,TRBV27,TGTGCCAGTATTAAACGAACCGGGGGGGTCGACAATGAGCAGTTCTTC,CASIKRTGGVDNEQFF
medium-sized,15,TRBD2,TRBJ2-3,TRBV7-7,TGTGCTAGCAGCTTCGGAGAGGGAGGGACAGATACGCAGTATTTT,CASSFGEGGTDTQYF
few,14,-,TRBJ1-3,TRBV4-3,TGCGCCAGCAGCCAAGATCAGGGTTTACACACCATATATTTT,CASSQDQGLHTIYF
medium-sized,14,-,TRBJ2-1,TRBV29-1,TGCAGCGTTGGTAGAAGGACACTTTACAATGAGCAGTTCTTC,CSVGRRTLYNEQFF
few,12,-,TRBJ1-5,TRBV28,TGTGCCAGCATCACAGGTTATCAGCCCCAGCATTTT,CASITGYQPQHF
few,15,-,TRBJ2-1,TRBV30,TGTGCCTGGACCGGTGGACCTTCACCCGGAGGTGAGCAGTTCTTC,CAWTGGPSPGGEQFF
few,15,TRBD2,TRBJ2-1,TRBV6-5,TGTGCCAGCAGTAACGGACTAGCGGGCTACAATGAGCAGTTCTTC,CASSNGLAGYNEQFF
-,15,-,TRBJ2-3,TRBV14,TGTGCCAGCAGCCAAGATCTTAAGGGACTGGATACGCAGTATTTT,CASSQDLKGLDTQYF
-,13,TRBD1,TRBJ2-3,TRBV12-3/TRBV12-4,TGTGCCAGCGCGACAGGGGGCACAGATACGCAGTATTTT,CASATGGTDTQYF
-,16,-,TRBJ2-2,TRBV27,TGTGCCAGCAGTTTATCGATTGGCAGTTTAACCGGGGAGCTGTTTTTT,CASSLSIGSLTGELFF
-,15,-,TRBJ1-4,TRBV15,TGTGCCACCAGCAGAGATCGGGCAGGAAATGAAAAACTGTTTTTT,CATSRDRAGNEKLFF
-,14,TRBD2,TRBJ2-1,TRBV6-1,TGTGCCAGCAGTGTTGCGGGAGGCCAGAATGAGCAGTTCTTC,CASSVAGGQNEQFF
few,13,TRBD2,TRBJ2-5,TRBV29-1,TGCAGCGTCAAAACTAGCGGGAGTGGGGAGCAGTACTTC,CSVKTSGSGEQYF
-,14,-,TRBJ2-7,TRBV29-1,TGCAGCGTTGAAAGGAGGCAAGGACCCTACGAGCAGTACTTC,CSVERRQGPYEQYF
-,13,TRBD2,TRBJ2-7,TRBV7-9,TGTGCCAGCAGCTTCGGGGGGGGGCCCGAGCAGTACTTC,CASSFGGGPEQYF
-,13,TRBD1,TRBJ2-7,TRBV6-6,TGTGCCAGCAGGGACAGGGGGCCCTACGAGCAGTACTTC,CASRDRGPYEQYF
-,19,TRBD2,TRBJ2-7,TRBV28,TGTGCCAGCAGTCGGTTAACTAGCGGGGTGAGAGGAGTGGTCTACGAGCAGTACTTC,CASSRLTSGVRGVVYEQYF
-,15,-,TRBJ2-3,TRBV20-1,TGCAGTGCTAGACCTTCCGCCTCGGGACTTTATACGCAGTATTTT,CSARPSASGLYTQYF
-,18,-,TRBJ2-2,TRBV4-2,TGTGCCAGCAGCCAAAAGATCCGAACACAGGGAAACACCGGGGAGCTGTTTTTT,CASSQKIRTQGNTGELFF
-,18,-,TRBJ2-5,TRBV4-1,TGCGCCAGCAGCCAAGAACCCGACTACTCGGGGGTTGGGGAGACCCAGTACTTC,CASSQEPDYSGVGETQYF
-,14,-,TRBJ2-1,TRBV2,TGTGCCCTCTCACGAGGGAAAACCTACAATGAGCAGTTCTTC,CALSRGKTYNEQFF
many,13,-,TRBJ2-3,TRBV15,TGTGCCACCAGCAGAGATGGGGCGGATACGCAGTATTTT,CATSRDGADTQYF
few,17,TRBD2,TRBJ2-1,TRBV20-1,TGCAGTGCATACCCGACTTCCAGAGTAGCGGGAGTGCTTGAGCAGTTCTTC,CSAYPTSRVAGVLEQFF
few,15,-,TRBJ2-7,TRBV11-2,TGTGCCAGCAGCTTAGGGGGAAAGGGAGGCTACGAGCAGTACTTC,CASSLGGKGGYEQYF
few,14,TRBD2,TRBJ2-1,TRBV28,TGTGCCAGCAGTCTAACCCCTAGCGGCGAGATACAGTTCTTC,CASSLTPSGEIQFF
few,14,-,TRBJ2-3,TRBV7-2,TGTGCCAGCAGCTTAGATGGGACCTTAGATACGCAGTATTTT,CASSLDGTLDTQYF
few,14,-,TRBJ2-1,TRBV6-2/TRBV6-3,TGTGCCTCCCAAACCACCGGGACGGGGAATGAGCAGTTCTTC,CASQTTGTGNEQFF
-,14,-,TRBJ2-7,TRBV12-3/TRBV12-4,TGTGCCAGCAGTTTTAACGGGGGGCCCCGCGAGCAGTACTTC,CASSFNGGPREQYF
few,15,TRBD2,TRBJ2-7,TRBV4-2,TGTGCCAGCAGCCAAGATTATCGGGAGGACTACGAGCAGTACTTC,CASSQDYREDYEQYF
few,14,-,TRBJ2-5,TRBV20-1,TGCAGTGCTAGGAACGGGAGCTTTCAAGAGACCCAGTACTTC,CSARNGSFQETQYF
-,16,-,TRBJ2-1,TRBV20-1,TGCAGTGCGCCCTCCCTAGACTCCCCTCCCTACAATGAGCAGTTCTTC,CSAPSLDSPPYNEQFF
-,17,TRBD2,TRBJ2-3,TRBV20-1,TGCAGTGCTAGAGATGCGGGACTAGCGGGACCCACAGATACGCAGTATTTT,CSARDAGLAGPTDTQYF
-,18,-,TRBJ1-6,TRBV7-3,TGTGCCAGCAGCTTTTACATCGGACGGGGCCATAGCAATTCACCCCTCCACTTT,CASSFYIGRGHSNSPLHF
-,18,TRBD2,TRBJ2-5,TRBV5-1,TGCGCCAGCAGCGCCCCTCAACTAGCGGGAGGGCCTCTTTATGAGCAGTACTTC,CASSAPQLAGGPLYEQYF
-,16,TRBD2,TRBJ2-3,TRBV5-8,TGTGCCAGCAGCCGACTAGCGGGAGGGCCGGTAGATACGCAGTATTTT,CASSRLAGGPVDTQYF
-,13,TRBD2,TRBJ2-5,TRBV30,TGTGCCTGGAGTAACCGGGAGGGCTCTGAGCAGTACTTC,CAWSNREGSEQYF
few,11,-,TRBJ1-2,TRBV28,TGTGCCAGCAGTCTCCGGGGGGGCTACACCTTC,CASSLRGGYTF
few,12,-,TRBJ1-5,TRBV20-1,TGCAGTGCTAGTGGACCCAGTTGGCCCCAGCATTTT,CSASGPSWPQHF
few,16,-,TRBJ2-7,TRBV27,TGTGCCAGCAGTTTGCGTTGGAGCCCCCTAGACTACGAGCAGTACTTC,CASSLRWSPLDYEQYF
-,16,-,TRBJ2-1,TRBV28,TGTGCCAGCAGTTTCGGGCGGGTTTATACCTACAATGAGCAGTTCTTC,CASSFGRVYTYNEQFF
-,17,TRBD1,TRBJ1-1,TRBV3-1,TGTGCCATCAGCCACTACGGCGGACAGGGGGCGAACACTGAAGCTTTCTTT,CAISHYGGQGANTEAFF
-,12,-,TRBJ2-5,TRBV2,TGTGCCAGCAGTACGATTCAAGAGACCCAGTACTTC,CASSTIQETQYF
many,15,TRBD2,TRBJ2-1,TRBV5-1,TGCGCCAGCAGCCCCGGGACTAGCTCCTACAATGAGCAGTTCTTC,CASSPGTSSYNEQFF
few,12,-,TRBJ1-5,TRBV6-2/TRBV6-3,TGTGCCAGCAGTTACCAGGGGAGTGCCCAGCATTTT,CASSYQGSAQHF